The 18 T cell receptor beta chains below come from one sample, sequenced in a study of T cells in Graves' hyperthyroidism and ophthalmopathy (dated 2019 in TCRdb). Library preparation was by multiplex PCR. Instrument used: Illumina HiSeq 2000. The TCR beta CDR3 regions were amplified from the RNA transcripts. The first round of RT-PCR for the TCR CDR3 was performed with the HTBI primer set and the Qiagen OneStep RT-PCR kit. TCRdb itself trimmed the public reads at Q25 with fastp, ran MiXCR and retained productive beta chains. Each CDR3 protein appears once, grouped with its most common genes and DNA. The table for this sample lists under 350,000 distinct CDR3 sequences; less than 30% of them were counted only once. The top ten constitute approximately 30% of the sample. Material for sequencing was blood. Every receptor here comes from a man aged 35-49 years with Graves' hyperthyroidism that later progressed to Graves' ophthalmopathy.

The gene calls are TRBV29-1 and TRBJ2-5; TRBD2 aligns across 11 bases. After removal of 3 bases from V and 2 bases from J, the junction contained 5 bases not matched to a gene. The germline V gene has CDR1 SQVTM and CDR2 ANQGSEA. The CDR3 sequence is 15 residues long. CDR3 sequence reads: CSVDTGTSGQETQYF. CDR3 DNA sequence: TGCAGCGTTGATACCGGGACTAGCGGACAAGAGACCCAGTACTTC.

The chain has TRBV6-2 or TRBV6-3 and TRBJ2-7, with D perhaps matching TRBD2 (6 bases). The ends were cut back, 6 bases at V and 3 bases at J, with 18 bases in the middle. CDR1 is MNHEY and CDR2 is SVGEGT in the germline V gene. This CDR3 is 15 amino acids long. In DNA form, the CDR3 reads TGTGCCAGCAGCGAACGATCCGCCGGGAGCTACGAGCAGTACTTC. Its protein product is CASSERSAGSYEQYF.

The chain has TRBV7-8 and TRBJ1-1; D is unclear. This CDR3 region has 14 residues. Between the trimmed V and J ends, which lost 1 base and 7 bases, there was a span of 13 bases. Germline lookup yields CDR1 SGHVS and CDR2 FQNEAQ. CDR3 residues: CASSLDSFNREAFF. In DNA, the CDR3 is TGTGCCAGCAGCTTAGACTCCTTCAATCGTGAAGCTTTCTTT. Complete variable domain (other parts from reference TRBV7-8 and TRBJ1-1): GAGVSQSPRYKVAKRGQDVALRCDPISGHVSLFWYQQALGQGPEFLTYFQNEAQLDKSGLPSDRFFAERPEGSVSTLKIQRTQQEDSAVYLCASSLDSFNREAFFGQGTRLTVV.

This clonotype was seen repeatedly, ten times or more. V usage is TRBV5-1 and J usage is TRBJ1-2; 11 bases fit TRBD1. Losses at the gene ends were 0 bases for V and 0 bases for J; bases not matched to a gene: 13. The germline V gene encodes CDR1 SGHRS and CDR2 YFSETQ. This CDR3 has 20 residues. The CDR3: CASSLALGQGETRTNYGYTF. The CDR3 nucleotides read TGCGCCAGCAGCTTGGCCCTGGGACAGGGGGAGACGAGAACTAACTATGGCTACACCTTC. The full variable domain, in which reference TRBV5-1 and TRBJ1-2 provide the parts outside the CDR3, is KAGVTQTPRYLIKTRGQQVTLSCSPISGHRSVSWYQQTPGQGLQFLFEYFSETQRNKGNFPGRFSGRQFSNSRSEMNVSTLELGDSALYLCASSLALGQGETRTNYGYTFGSGTRLTVV.

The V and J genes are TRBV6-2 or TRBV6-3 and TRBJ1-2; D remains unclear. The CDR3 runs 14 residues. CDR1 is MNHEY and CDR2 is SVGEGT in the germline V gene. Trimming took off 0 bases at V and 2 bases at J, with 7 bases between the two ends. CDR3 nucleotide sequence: TGTGCCAGCAGTTACTCGAGCCTAAACTATGGCTACACCTTC. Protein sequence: CASSYSSLNYGYTF.

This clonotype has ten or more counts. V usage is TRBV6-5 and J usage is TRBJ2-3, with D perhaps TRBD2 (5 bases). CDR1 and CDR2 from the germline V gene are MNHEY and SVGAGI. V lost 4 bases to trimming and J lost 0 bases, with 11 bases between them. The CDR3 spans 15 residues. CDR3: CASSSLERSTDTQYF. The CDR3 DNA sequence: TGTGCCAGCAGTTCCCTGGAGCGGAGCACAGATACGCAGTATTTT.

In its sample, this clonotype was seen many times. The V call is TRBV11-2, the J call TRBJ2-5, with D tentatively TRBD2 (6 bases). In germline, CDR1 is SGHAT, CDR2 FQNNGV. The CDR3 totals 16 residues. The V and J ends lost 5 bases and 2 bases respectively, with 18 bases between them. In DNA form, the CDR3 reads TGTGCCAGCAGCCCCCAGGCTTATAGCGGTCAAGAGACCCAGTACTTC. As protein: CASSPQAYSGQETQYF.

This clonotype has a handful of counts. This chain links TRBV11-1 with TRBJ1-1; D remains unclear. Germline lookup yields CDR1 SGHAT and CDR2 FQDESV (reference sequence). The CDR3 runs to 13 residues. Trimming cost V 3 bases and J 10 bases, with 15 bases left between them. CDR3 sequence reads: CASSLASRGGAFF. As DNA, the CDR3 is TGTGCCAGCAGCTTGGCGAGCCGCGGAGGAGCTTTCTTT.

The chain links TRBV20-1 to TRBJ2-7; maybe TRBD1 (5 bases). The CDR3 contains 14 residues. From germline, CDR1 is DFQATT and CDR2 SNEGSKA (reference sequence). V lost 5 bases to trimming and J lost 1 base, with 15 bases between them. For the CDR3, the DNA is TGCAGTGCTCCCAGGGAAATAGGATCCTACGAGCAGTACTTC. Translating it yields CSAPREIGSYEQYF.

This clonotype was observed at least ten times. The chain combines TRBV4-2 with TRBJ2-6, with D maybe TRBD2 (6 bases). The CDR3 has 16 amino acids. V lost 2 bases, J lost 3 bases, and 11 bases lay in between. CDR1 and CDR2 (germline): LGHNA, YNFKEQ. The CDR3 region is CASSQQLASGANVLTF. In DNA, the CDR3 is TGTGCCAGCAGCCAACAACTAGCTAGTGGGGCCAACGTCCTGACTTTC.

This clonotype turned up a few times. The CDR3 here is CSAVGSGTSSYEQYF. CDR3 in DNA: TGCAGTGCCGTAGGATCCGGGACGAGCTCCTACGAGCAGTACTTC. The chain couples TRBV20-1 to TRBJ2-7, with D perhaps being TRBD1 or TRBD2 (5 bases each). V was cut by 6 bases and J by 0 bases, with 18 bases left in between. Germline CDR1 is DFQATT and CDR2 is SNEGSKA (reference sequence). The CDR3 is 15 amino acids.

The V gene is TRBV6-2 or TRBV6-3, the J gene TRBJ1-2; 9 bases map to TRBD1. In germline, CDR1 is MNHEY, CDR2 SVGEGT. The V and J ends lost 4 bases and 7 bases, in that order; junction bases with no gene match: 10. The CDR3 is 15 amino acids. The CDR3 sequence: CASSFSETGGLGYTF. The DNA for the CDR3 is TGTGCCAGCAGTTTCTCCGAGACAGGGGGACTTGGCTACACCTTC.

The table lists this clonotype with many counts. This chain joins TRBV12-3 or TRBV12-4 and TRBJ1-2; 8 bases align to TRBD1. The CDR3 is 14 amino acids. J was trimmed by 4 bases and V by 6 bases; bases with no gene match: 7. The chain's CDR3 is CASSQGQVVYGYTF. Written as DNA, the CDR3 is TGTGCCAGCAGCCAGGGACAGGTCGTCTATGGCTACACCTTC.

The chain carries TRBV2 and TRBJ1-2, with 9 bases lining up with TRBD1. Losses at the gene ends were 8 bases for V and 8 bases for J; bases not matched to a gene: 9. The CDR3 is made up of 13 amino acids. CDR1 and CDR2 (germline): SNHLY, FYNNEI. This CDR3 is CASLPGQGLGYTF. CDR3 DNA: TGTGCCAGCCTCCCGGGACAGGGCTTAGGCTACACCTTC.

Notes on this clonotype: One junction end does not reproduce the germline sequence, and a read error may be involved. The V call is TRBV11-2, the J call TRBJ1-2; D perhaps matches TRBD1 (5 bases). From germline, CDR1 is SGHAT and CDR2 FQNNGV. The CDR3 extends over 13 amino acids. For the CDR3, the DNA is TGTGCCAACAGCTTATGGCAGGGACGCGGCTACACCTTC. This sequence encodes CANSLWQGRGYTF.

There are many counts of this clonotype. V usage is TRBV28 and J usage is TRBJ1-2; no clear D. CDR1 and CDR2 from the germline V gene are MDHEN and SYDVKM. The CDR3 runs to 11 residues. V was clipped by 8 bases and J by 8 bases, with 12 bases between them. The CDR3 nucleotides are TGTGCCAGCGTTTCCAAAGGGGGCTACACCTTC. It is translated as CASVSKGGYTF.

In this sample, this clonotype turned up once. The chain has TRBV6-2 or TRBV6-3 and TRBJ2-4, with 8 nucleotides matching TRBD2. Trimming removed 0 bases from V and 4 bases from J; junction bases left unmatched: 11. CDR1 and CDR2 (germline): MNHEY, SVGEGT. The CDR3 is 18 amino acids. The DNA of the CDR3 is TGTGCCAGCAGTTACTCGTGGGTCGGGGGGGCTACGAAAAACATTCAGTACTTC. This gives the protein CASSYSWVGGATKNIQYF.

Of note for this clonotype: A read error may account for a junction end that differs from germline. For the CDR3, the DNA is TGTGCCAGCAGTTACAGGGAAAATTCACCCCTCCACTTT. This codes for CASSYRENSPLHF. The chain uses TRBV10-3 and TRBJ1-6, with D maybe TRBD1 (6 bases). Germline lookup yields CDR1 ENHRY and CDR2 SYGVKD. The length of the CDR3 is 13 residues.